This TCR beta chain was sequenced in a study of T cell responses to AZD1222 COVID-19 vaccine. Study findings and constraints: Clonal diversity may have been underestimated, and the donors were mostly white British, with more females than males. Increases in Spike-specific TCR breadth and depth were seen after two AZD1222 doses.

Germline CDR1 reads KGHSH; CDR2 reads LQKENI. V lost 3 bases to trimming and J lost 0 bases, with 6 bases between them. This CDR3 is 13 amino acids long. TCRdb keeps only in-frame clones here, not all; method: immunoSEQ multiplex PCR. The data contain around 95,000 clones, over 90% of them seen just once; the ten biggest clones take up around 1.7%. Turning to this clone: Antigen specificity is unknown.

The rearrangement uses TRBV18 and TRBJ2-7; D gene unclear. The receptor was isolated from an adult in good health. Sample: peripheral blood, taken on day 0 of AZD1222 vaccination. CDR3 sequence (DNA): TGTGCCAGCTCACCTTTCAGCTCCTACGAGCAGTACTTC. Translation: CASSPFSSYEQYF.